This is a list of T cell receptor beta chains from one sample in a study of CD8+ T cells in alopecia areata. Profiling relied on immunoSEQ multiplex PCR, and the TCRdb table lists in-frame clones only, not all of them. The sample has 150,000 to 200,000 clones; roughly 64% are singletons. The specimen comprised CD4+ T cells sorted from blood, sampled at week 24, from a patient treated with tofacitinib. These receptor sequences come from a human donor with alopecia areata. Both conserved end residues are part of each CDR3. The D gene is left open where the match is weak. Some rows mark clone size as missing; the rest say once, few, many or name a class of expanded clone.

D	size	V	length	J	DNA	CDR3
.	.	TRBV18	19	TRBJ2-1	TGTGCCAGCTCACCACCGAGGGGGGCAACGGGAGAGTCCTACAATGAGCAGTTCTTC	CASSPPRGATGESYNEQFF
TRBD1	.	TRBV18	16	TRBJ1-2	TGTGCCAGCTCACCTTTGGGACAGGGGTCTGACTATGGCTACACCTTC	CASSPLGQGSDYGYTF
TRBD2	.	TRBV5-1	14	TRBJ2-3	TGCGCCAGCGGTAGCGGGAGCGGCTCAGATACGCAGTATTTT	CASGSGSGSDTQYF
TRBD2	.	TRBV4-1	17	TRBJ2-3	TGCGCCAGCAGCCAACTCTATAGCGGGGGAGCCACAGATACGCAGTATTTT	CASSQLYSGGATDTQYF
.	.	TRBV5-1	12	TRBJ2-5	TGCGCCAGCAGCCGTCAACAAGAGACCCAGTACTTC	CASSRQQETQYF
.	.	TRBV7-9	13	TRBJ1-1	TGTGCCAGCAGCTTAGAGGCGGACACTGAAGCTTTCTTT	CASSLEADTEAFF
TRBD2	.	TRBV30	14	TRBJ2-1	TGTGCCTGGAGGGGTAGCGGGAGAGGGATTGAGCAGTTCTTC	CAWRGSGRGIEQFF
TRBD1	.	TRBV2	14	TRBJ2-5	TGTGCCAGCAGCGTCCGACAGGGGAGGGAGACCCAGTACTTC	CASSVRQGRETQYF
.	.	TRBV10-3	12	TRBJ2-3	TGTGCCATCAGTGAGTCCGTAGATACGCAGTATTTT	CAISESVDTQYF
.	.	TRBV6-6	12	TRBJ2-3	TGTGCCAGCAGCTTTAGCACAGATACGCAGTATTTT	CASSFSTDTQYF
TRBD1	.	TRBV2	17	TRBJ1-5	TGTGCCAGCAGTGAAGCGCGAGGGACAGGGGACGGTCAGCCCCAGCATTTT	CASSEARGTGDGQPQHF
.	few	TRBV5-6	15	TRBJ2-2	TGTGCCGGAGGAACAGGGTCACGTAACACCGGGGAGCTGTTTTTT	CAGGTGSRNTGELFF
TRBD1	.	TRBV29-1	13	TRBJ1-1	TGCAGCGTCCGTAGGGGGCAGGACACTGAAGCTTTCTTT	CSVRRGQDTEAFF
.	.	TRBV5-6	14	TRBJ2-2	TGTGCCACCGGGGTGGTCGGCAACACCGGGGAGCTGTTTTTT	CATGVVGNTGELFF